Listed below are T cell receptor beta chains from one sample, sequenced in a study of blood T cell repertoires in COVID-19. This table comes from immunoSEQ multiplex PCR, and its TCRdb copy is limited to in-frame clones, with some not included. This repertoire shows around 200,000 clones, around 88% found once; its top ten account for roughly 4%. The sequenced material came from PBMCs or T cells enriched from blood (not recorded which). Receptors originate from a woman aged 25 to 39 who had been exposed to COVID-19. Both conserved end residues are part of each CDR3. D genes are given only for firm matches. Size tells how often a clone was seen (once, few, many) or the class of an expanded clone, and some rows leave it out.

d_call j_call clone_size v_call cdr3_aa cdr3_nt
TRBD1 TRBJ2-7 . TRBV27 CASRDPGQGVYEQYF TGTGCCAGCAGGGACCCGGGACAGGGGGTCTACGAGCAGTACTTC
. TRBJ2-2 . TRBV11-2 CASSNRAAGELFF TGTGCCAGCAGCAACAGGGCCGCCGGGGAGCTGTTTTTT
TRBD2 TRBJ2-7 . TRBV5-1 CASSWLAGNYEQYF TGCGCCAGCAGCTGGCTAGCGGGGAACTACGAGCAGTACTTC
TRBD1 TRBJ2-5 once TRBV7-7 CASSVGQRGQETQYF TGTGCCAGCAGCGTGGGACAGAGAGGTCAAGAGACCCAGTACTTC
. TRBJ1-5 . TRBV2 CASSTGRNSNQPQHF TGTGCCAGCAGTACAGGACGGAATAGCAATCAGCCCCAGCATTTT
. TRBJ1-1 . TRBV3-1/TRBV3-2 CASSQLGTEAFF TGTGCCAGCAGCCAACTAGGCACTGAAGCTTTCTTT
TRBD1 TRBJ1-5 . TRBV19 CASSSGDRILYSNQPQHF TGTGCCAGTAGTAGTGGGGACAGAATCTTATATAGCAATCAGCCCCAGCATTTT
. TRBJ1-6 . TRBV5-4 CASRPDSPSSYNSPLHF TGTGCCAGCAGACCTGACAGCCCGAGCTCCTATAATTCACCCCTCCACTTT
TRBD1 TRBJ2-2 . TRBV5-1 CASSLPPGQGITGELFF TGCGCCAGCAGCCTCCCCCCGGGACAGGGTATCACCGGGGAGCTGTTTTTT
. TRBJ1-4 once TRBV7-2 CASSFGNGEKLFF TGTGCCAGCAGCTTCGGGAACGGGGAAAAACTGTTTTTT
. TRBJ1-6 . TRBV7-2 CASSLVALLALHF TGTGCCAGCAGCTTAGTTGCGCTGTTGGCCCTCCACTTT
. TRBJ1-5 . TRBV2 CASSEVGGVSNQPQHF TGTGCCAGCAGTGAAGTCGGGGGGGTTAGCAATCAGCCCCAGCATTTT
. TRBJ1-2 . TRBV6-2/TRBV6-3 CASSYLLGGYTF TGTGCCAGCAGTTACCTCCTCGGTGGCTACACCTTC
TRBD1 TRBJ1-5 . TRBV2 CASSIQGSSNQPQHF TGTGCCAGCAGTATACAGGGGTCCAGCAATCAGCCCCAGCATTTT
TRBD1 TRBJ1-2 . TRBV19 CATALTGGIYGYTF TGTGCCACCGCCTTGACAGGGGGCATCTATGGCTACACCTTC
TRBD1 TRBJ1-5 . TRBV19 CASTGQGYSNQPQHF TGTGCCAGTACGGGACAGGGGTATAGCAATCAGCCCCAGCATTTT
TRBD1 TRBJ2-7 . TRBV12-3/TRBV12-4 CASSLGQLQYF TGTGCCAGCAGTTTGGGACAGTTGCAGTACTTC
. TRBJ1-2 . TRBV7-2 CASSNQGLPNYGYTF TGTGCCAGCAGCAATCAAGGACTTCCTAACTATGGCTACACCTTC
. TRBJ2-3 . TRBV24-1 CATSESPGLSTDTQYF TGTGCCACCAGTGAATCCCCAGGACTTAGCACAGATACGCAGTATTTT
. TRBJ1-3 . TRBV11-3 CASSFGANSGNTIYF TGTGCCAGCAGCTTCGGAGCAAACTCTGGAAACACCATATATTTT
TRBD1 TRBJ1-5 . TRBV30 CAWRGYRGYSNQPQHF TGTGCCTGGAGGGGTTACAGGGGTTATAGCAATCAGCCCCAGCATTTT
. TRBJ1-2 few TRBV19 CASSIRGGDYGYTF TGTGCCAGTAGTATAAGAGGGGGAGACTATGGCTACACCTTC
TRBD1 TRBJ1-6 . TRBV27 CASSNRQGGSPLHF TGTGCCAGCAGTAATAGGCAGGGGGGTTCACCCCTCCACTTT
TRBD1 TRBJ1-2 few TRBV6-5 CASRETTGRIYGYTF TGTGCCAGCAGGGAGACGACAGGGAGAATCTATGGCTACACCTTC
TRBD1 TRBJ2-3 once TRBV6-1 CASSDGQGAMGTQYF TGTGCCAGCAGTGACGGACAGGGGGCGATGGGTACGCAGTATTTT
. TRBJ1-2 . TRBV19 CASGEKGDRSNF TGTGCCAGTGGAGAGAAGGGAGACAGGTCCAACTTC
. TRBJ1-5 . TRBV21-1 CASSAQKAGGNQPQHF TGTGCCAGCAGCGCCCAAAAAGCAGGTGGCAATCAGCCCCAGCATTTT
. TRBJ1-6 few TRBV28 CASSPNRVGSPLHF TGTGCCAGCAGTCCGAACAGGGTTGGGTCACCCCTCCACTTT
. TRBJ2-2 . TRBV27 CASSRDTGELFF TGTGCCAGCAGTCGTGACACCGGGGAGCTGTTTTTT
TRBD1 TRBJ2-2 . TRBV18 CASSQKTGASGELFF TGTGCCAGCTCACAGAAAACAGGGGCGTCCGGGGAGCTGTTTTTT
TRBD2 TRBJ2-1 few TRBV10-1 CASSESSSGGNEQFF TGCGCCAGCAGTGAGTCGTCTAGCGGGGGAAATGAGCAGTTCTTC
. TRBJ1-6 . TRBV19 CASSMGGASPLHF TGTGCCAGTAGTATGGGGGGGGCTTCACCCCTCCACTTT
. TRBJ1-2 . TRBV3-1/TRBV3-2 CASSWIRGPGYGYTF TGTGCCAGCAGCTGGATCAGGGGTCCTGGCTATGGCTACACCTTC
. TRBJ1-6 . TRBV18 CASSPLGEVYSPLHF TGTGCCAGCTCACCACTCGGGGAAGTCTACTCACCCCTCCACTTT
. TRBJ1-1 few TRBV5-1 CASSLSQGSTEAFF TGCGCCAGCAGCTTGAGTCAGGGGTCCACTGAAGCTTTCTTT
. TRBJ1-1 . TRBV29-1 CSVSRSRGGTEAFF TGCAGCGTTTCGCGCTCAAGGGGCGGCACTGAAGCTTTCTTT
. TRBJ1-5 . TRBV28 CATKVGTHQPQHF TGTGCGACGAAGGTTGGGACACATCAGCCCCAGCATTTT
. TRBJ2-7 . TRBV2 CASSEAWATYEQYF TGTGCCAGCAGTGAAGCATGGGCCACCTACGAGCAGTACTTC
. TRBJ1-4 . TRBV7-8 CASSRRAAQRNEKLFF TGTGCCAGCAGCCGAAGAGCGGCCCAGAGGAATGAAAAACTGTTTTTT
. TRBJ1-6 . TRBV19 CASSIRRTNSPLHF TGTGCCAGTAGTATCCGCCGGACAAATTCACCCCTCCACTTT
TRBD1 TRBJ1-6 few TRBV19 CASSITGTGSSPLHF TGTGCCAGTAGTATAACTGGGACAGGGAGTTCACCCCTCCACTTT
. TRBJ2-7 . TRBV6-5 CASSTSTPYEQYF TGTGCCAGCAGTACAAGTACCCCGTACGAGCAGTACTTC
. TRBJ1-1 once TRBV14 CASSRNRDTEAFF TGTGCCAGCAGCCGAAACAGGGACACTGAAGCTTTCTTT
TRBD2 TRBJ2-1 . TRBV27 CASSLSGLARANEQFF TGTGCCAGCAGTTTATCCGGACTAGCCAGGGCCAATGAGCAGTTCTTC
. TRBJ1-1 . TRBV5-1 CASSLYRDMGTEAFF TGCGCCAGCAGCCTCTACAGGGATATGGGCACTGAAGCTTTCTTT
TRBD2 TRBJ2-3 once TRBV5-1 CASTRLGGGASDTQYF TGCGCCAGCACCCGGCTGGGCGGGGGGGCATCAGATACGCAGTATTTT
TRBD2 TRBJ2-2 . TRBV27 CASRFSGGYTNTGELFF TGTGCCAGCAGATTTAGCGGGGGCTATACGAACACCGGGGAGCTGTTTTTT
TRBD1 TRBJ1-1 . TRBV3-1/TRBV3-2 CASSRTGNTEAFF TGTGCCAGCAGCCGGACAGGGAACACTGAAGCTTTCTTT
TRBD1 TRBJ2-1 . TRBV3-1/TRBV3-2 CASSQVLTGQGYNEQFF TGTGCCAGCAGCCAAGTACTAACGGGACAGGGATACAATGAGCAGTTCTTC
TRBD1 TRBJ1-3 . TRBV7-3 CASSPQVGRRATGAGNTIYF TGTGCCAGCAGCCCCCAAGTGGGACGCAGAGCGACAGGGGCTGGAAACACCATATATTTT
. TRBJ1-5 . TRBV2 CASSEGQPNQPQHF TGTGCCAGCAGTGAAGGACAGCCCAATCAGCCCCAGCATTTT